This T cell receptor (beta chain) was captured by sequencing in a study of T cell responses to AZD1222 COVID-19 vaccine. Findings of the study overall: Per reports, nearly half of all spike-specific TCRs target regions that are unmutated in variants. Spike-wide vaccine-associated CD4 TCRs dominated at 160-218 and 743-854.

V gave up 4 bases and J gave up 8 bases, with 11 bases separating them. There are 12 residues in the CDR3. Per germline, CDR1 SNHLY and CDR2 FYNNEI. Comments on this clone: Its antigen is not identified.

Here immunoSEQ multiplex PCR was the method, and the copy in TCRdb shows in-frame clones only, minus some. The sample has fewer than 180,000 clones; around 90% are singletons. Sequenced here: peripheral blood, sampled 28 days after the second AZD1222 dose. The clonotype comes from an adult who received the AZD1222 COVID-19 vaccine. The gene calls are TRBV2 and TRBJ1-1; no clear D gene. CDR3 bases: TGTGCCAGCAGTGGAATGACGGTGGAAGCTTTCTTT. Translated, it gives CASSGMTVEAFF.